This TCR beta chain was documented in a study of blood T cell repertoires in COVID-19 (dated by TCRdb to between 2020 and 2021). With regard to the full study: Samples covering the acute and convalescent phases of COVID-19 were provided by collaborators in the United States, Italy and Spain. The material from the prospective study consisted of cDNA or gDNA derived from T cells, B-cell-depleted T cells, or PBMCs. The dataset comprised deeply sampled blood TCRbeta repertoires from subjects exposed to, actively infected with, or recovered from COVID-19. The repertoires were released in a freely available public database intended as a resource for research on the immune response to SARS-CoV-2. Samples came from the ongoing ImmuneRACE study (first 160 participants) plus 1,254 subjects from 6 global collaborators. Sample metadata almost always included a de-identified subject ID, COVID-19 status, age in years and sex. Where available, HLA class I and class II types were obtained from metadata supplied by the sample provider rather than from assay-based typing.

TCRbeta CDR3 regions were amplified from genomic DNA using the immunoSEQ Assay, a bias-controlled multiplex PCR. As for the authors' bioinformatics: Nucleated cell counts per sample were estimated from amplification of reference gene primers within the assay. Sequence reads were collapsed and filtered to measure the absolute abundance of every unique TCRbeta CDR3 rearrangement. Productive Simpson clonality was computed per sample as the square root of Simpson's diversity index over productive rearrangements. The table was pulled from immuneACCESS by TCRdb, which kept in-frame rearrangements only. Such tables lose some clones; where checked, under half of the loss comes from unresolved V genes, and the rest has no known cause. The DNA was the basis for D and trimming; V, J and clone size are from that table. This sample lists a few hundred thousand clones; roughly 90% were detected once. Roughly 2% of the sample rests with the top ten.

Notes on this clone: The specificity of this receptor is unknown. Base qualities were left out, and no much larger clone turns up one base away.

Here is what the overall study found, with its caveats: The quantity of clinical and demographic metadata differed by source and by participant and was supplied without curation.

The germline V gene gives CDR1 as MNHEY and CDR2 as SVGAGI. The CDR3 goes from the cysteine to the phenylalanine over 15 residues. Kept here is only the CDR3 DNA, which spans 45 bases and is read in frame from base 1. The germline ends are 20 bases apart after V is trimmed by 7 bases and J by 8 bases. At one collaborating source in Seattle, patients were enrolled during active infection and were followed longitudinally through the course of disease. Whole blood was collected in K2EDTA tubes by collaborating institutions according to the institutions' own protocols. For TCRbeta analysis, collaborator samples were shipped as frozen whole blood, as isolated PBMCs, or as DNA extracted from either sample type.

The specimen was peripheral blood. This TCR was sampled from a woman aged 55-70 years with COVID-19, enrolled during active disease. The rearranged chain carries TRBV6-5 and TRBJ1-4; TRBD1 is a possible D gene, resting on 6 matching bases. Here is the DNA: TGTGCCAGCACCCCGAGGGGGGGACGTGGGGAAAAACTGTTTTTT. It codes for CASTPRGGRGEKLFF.